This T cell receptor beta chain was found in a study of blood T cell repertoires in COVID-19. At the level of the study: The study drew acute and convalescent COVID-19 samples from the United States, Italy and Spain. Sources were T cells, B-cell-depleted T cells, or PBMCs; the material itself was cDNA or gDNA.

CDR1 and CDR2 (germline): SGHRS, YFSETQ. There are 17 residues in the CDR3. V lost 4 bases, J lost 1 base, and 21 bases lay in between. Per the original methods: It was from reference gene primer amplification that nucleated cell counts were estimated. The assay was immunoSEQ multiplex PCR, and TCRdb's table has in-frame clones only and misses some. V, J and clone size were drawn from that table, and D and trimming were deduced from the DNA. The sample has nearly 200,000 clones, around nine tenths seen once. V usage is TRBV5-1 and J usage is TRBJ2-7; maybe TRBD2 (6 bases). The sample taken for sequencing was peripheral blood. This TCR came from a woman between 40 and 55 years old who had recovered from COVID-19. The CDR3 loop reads CASSASAYGLLSYEQYF. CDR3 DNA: TGCGCCAGCAGCGCCTCGGCCTACGGACTACTTTCCTACGAGCAGTACTTC.